The 2 T cell receptor beta chains below all came from one sample that was sequenced in a study of blood T cell repertoires in COVID-19. Clones were sequenced by immunoSEQ multiplex PCR, and TCRdb holds only the in-frame ones, with some missing. The table records about 200,000 clones, around 76% of them present only once. The specimen sequenced was PBMCs or T cells enriched from blood (not recorded which). The receptors come from a woman aged 45-65 years with acute COVID-19.

V gene TRBV4-3 combines with J gene TRBJ2-3, with D perhaps TRBD2 (6 bases). Germline values: CDR1 LGHNA, CDR2 YSLEER. V was clipped by 2 bases and J by 6 bases, with 15 bases between them. This CDR3 is built from 15 residues. The CDR3 protein is CASSQTGLPGDTQYF. In DNA, the CDR3 is TGCGCCAGCAGCCAAACCGGACTACCAGGCGATACGCAGTATTTT.

The CDR3 here is CASSLAGVNPSYEQYV. Here the CDR3 DNA reads TGTGCCAGCAGCTTGGCGGGGGTGAACCCCTCCTACGAGCAGTACGTC. The rearrangement joins TRBV7-8 to TRBJ2-7, with 7 bases lining up with TRBD2. V lost 3 bases, J lost 0 bases, and 8 bases stayed unmatched. Germline CDR1 reads SGHVS; CDR2 reads FQNEAQ. The CDR3 contains 16 residues.